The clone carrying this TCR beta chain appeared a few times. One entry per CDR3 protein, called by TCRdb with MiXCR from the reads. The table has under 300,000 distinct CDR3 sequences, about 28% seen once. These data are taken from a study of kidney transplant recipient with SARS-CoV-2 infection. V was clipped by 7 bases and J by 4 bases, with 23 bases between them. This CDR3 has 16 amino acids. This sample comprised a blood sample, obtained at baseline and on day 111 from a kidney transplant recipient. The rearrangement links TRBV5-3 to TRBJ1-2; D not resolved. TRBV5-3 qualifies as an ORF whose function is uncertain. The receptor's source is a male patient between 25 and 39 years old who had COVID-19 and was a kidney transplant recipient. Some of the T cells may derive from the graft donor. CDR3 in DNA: TGTGCCAGATGGAGGCAAGTGGTGAGAAAGACCTATGGCTACACCTTC. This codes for CARWRQVVRKTYGYTF.